The 12 T cell receptor beta chains reported below all come from one sample, sequenced in a study of shared clonotypes between healthy human individuals. Clones were sequenced by immunoSEQ multiplex PCR, and TCRdb holds only the in-frame ones, with some missing. The table records under 750,000 clones, around 77% of them present only once. The sequenced sample consisted of memory CD4+ T cells sorted from blood. Subset: CD45RA-negative fraction. Receptors originate from a woman aged 25 to 39 in good health.

V gene TRBV25-1 combines with J gene TRBJ2-3; possibly TRBD1 for D (6 bases). CDR3 length: 16 amino acids. The V gene lost 4 bases and the J gene lost 2 bases, with 16 bases spanning the gap. From germline, CDR1 is MGHDK and CDR2 SYGVNS. CDR3: CASSGRQVHDTDTQYF. The CDR3 nucleotides are TGTGCCAGCAGTGGTCGACAGGTTCACGACACAGATACGCAGTATTTT.

This clone is categorized as medium-sized. The rearrangement uses TRBV29-1 and TRBJ2-1, with D hard to call. Looked up from germline, CDR1 is SQVTM and CDR2 is ANQGSEA. The CDR3 has 8 amino acids. Trimming pared 8 bases from V and 7 bases from J, leaving 3 bases between. CDR3 bases: TGCAGCATAAATGAGCAGTTCTTC. Its translation: CSINEQFF.

The chain links TRBV6-1 to TRBJ1-3, with D unclear. Per the germline V gene, CDR1 is MNHNS and CDR2 is SASEGT. V was cut by 6 bases and J by 4 bases, with 13 bases left in between. The CDR3 length is 14 residues. The CDR3 spells CASRQALGGNTIYF. CDR3 DNA: TGTGCCAGCAGGCAGGCGTTGGGAGGAAACACCATATATTTT.

The rearrangement uses TRBV13 and TRBJ2-1, with 11 bases identical to TRBD2. V trimming: 5 bases; J trimming: 6 bases; junction bases outside the gene matches: 9. From germline, CDR1 is PRHDT and CDR2 FYEKMQ (reference sequence). This CDR3 contains 16 residues. CDR3 DNA: TGTGCCAGCAGCCCTCAGACTAGCGGGACGACCAATGAGCAGTTCTTC. The encoded protein is CASSPQTSGTTNEQFF.

V gene TRBV10-3 combines with J gene TRBJ2-2; maybe TRBD2 (6 bases). The CDR3 totals 15 residues. Germline V gene sequence: CDR1 ENHRY, CDR2 SYGVKD. The germline V and J ends were trimmed by 4 bases and 0 bases, with 9 bases remaining between them. CDR3 sequence: CAISAAGPNTGELFF. The CDR3 DNA follows: TGTGCCATCAGTGCCGCGGGACCGAACACCGGGGAGCTGTTTTTT.

Notes on this clone: This sample includes further DNA sequences coding for the same CDR3. CDR3 protein: CASMGGNTEAFF. Written as DNA, the CDR3 is TGCGCCAGCATGGGGGGCAACACTGAAGCTTTCTTT. The gene calls are TRBV10-2 and TRBJ1-1, with a tentative D call TRBD1 (6 bases). Per germline, CDR1 WSHSY and CDR2 SAAADI. V gave up 7 bases and J gave up 2 bases, with 8 bases separating them. This CDR3 has 12 residues.

This chain links TRBV6-4 with TRBJ2-7; a weak D match, TRBD1 (6 bases). Germline-derived CDR1 and CDR2 are MRHNA and SNTAGT. This CDR3 comprises 12 residues. The V end lost 9 bases, the J end lost 3 bases, and 12 bases lay between the germline ends. CDR3 nucleotide sequence: TGTGCCAGTCCGGACAGCCACTACGAGCAGTACTTC. It encodes CASPDSHYEQYF.

This chain connects TRBV15 to TRBJ2-5; a possible D gene is TRBD2 (6 bases). CDR3 size: 16 residues. V was shortened by 5 bases and J by 1 base, with 17 bases between the two germline ends. The germline V gene encodes CDR1 LNHNV and CDR2 YYDKDF (reference sequence). The chain's CDR3 is CATSESKERVQETQYF. The CDR3 coding sequence is TGTGCCACCAGCGAATCTAAGGAGCGGGTCCAAGAGACCCAGTACTTC.

This clone was observed at least ten times. Other DNA variants within this sample encode the same CDR3. The rearrangement uses TRBV7-2 and TRBJ2-4, with D unresolved. Trimming pared 4 bases from V and 5 bases from J, leaving 9 bases between. This CDR3 has 13 residues. CDR1 and CDR2 (germline): SGHTA, FQGNSA. The CDR3 loop is CASSSYLENIQYF. DNA of the CDR3: TGTGCCAGCAGCTCCTACTTGGAAAACATTCAGTACTTC.

This clone was picked up a small number of times. V gene TRBV6-6 combines with J gene TRBJ1-5, with D perhaps TRBD1 (5 bases). CDR1 and CDR2 (germline): MNHNY, SVGAGI (reference sequence). V lost 9 bases, J lost 1 base, and 10 bases lay in between. The CDR3 has 13 amino acids. Here the CDR3 reads CASGGGSNQPQHF. CDR3 sequence (DNA): TGTGCCAGTGGGGGAGGGAGCAATCAGCCCCAGCATTTT.

This clone was found once. This chain connects TRBV4-1 to TRBJ2-2, with D uncertain. Germline CDR1 MGHRA, CDR2 YSYEKL. Trimming stripped 1 base from V and 5 bases from J, with 14 bases between. This CDR3 has 16 residues. The CDR3 DNA reads TGCGCCAGCAGCCAAGGTGGGCGAAAACTTACCGGGGAGCTGTTTTTT. Translated: CASSQGGRKLTGELFF.

In regard to this clone: Other DNA sequences from this sample encode an identical CDR3 as well. This chain links TRBV4-2 with TRBJ1-3, with D unresolved. Germline V gene data show CDR1 as LGHNA and CDR2 as YNFKEQ. This CDR3 contains 15 residues. V gave up 1 base and J gave up 0 bases, with 7 bases separating them. In DNA form, the CDR3 reads TGTGCCAGCAGCCAAGGGTATAACTCTGGAAACACCATATATTTT. Translation: CASSQGYNSGNTIYF.